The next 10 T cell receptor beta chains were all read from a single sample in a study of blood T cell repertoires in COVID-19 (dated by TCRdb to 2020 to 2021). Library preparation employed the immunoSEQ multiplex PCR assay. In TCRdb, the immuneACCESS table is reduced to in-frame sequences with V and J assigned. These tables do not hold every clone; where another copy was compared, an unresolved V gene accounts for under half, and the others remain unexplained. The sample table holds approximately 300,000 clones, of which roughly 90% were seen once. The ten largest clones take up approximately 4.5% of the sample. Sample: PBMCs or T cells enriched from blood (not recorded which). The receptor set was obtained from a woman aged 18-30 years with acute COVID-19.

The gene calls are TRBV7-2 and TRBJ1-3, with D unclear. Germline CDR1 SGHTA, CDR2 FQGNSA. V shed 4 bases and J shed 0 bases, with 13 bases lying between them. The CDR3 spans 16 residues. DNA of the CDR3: TGTGCCAGCAGCTCGGGAGGGTCCCTCTCTGGAAACACCATATATTTT. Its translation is CASSSGGSLSGNTIYF.

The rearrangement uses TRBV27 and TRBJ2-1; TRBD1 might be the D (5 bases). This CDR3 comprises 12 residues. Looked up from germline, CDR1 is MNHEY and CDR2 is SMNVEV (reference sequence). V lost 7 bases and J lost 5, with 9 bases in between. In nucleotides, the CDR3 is TGTGCCAGCACCGACAGAGACAATGAGCAGTTCTTC. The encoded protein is CASTDRDNEQFF.

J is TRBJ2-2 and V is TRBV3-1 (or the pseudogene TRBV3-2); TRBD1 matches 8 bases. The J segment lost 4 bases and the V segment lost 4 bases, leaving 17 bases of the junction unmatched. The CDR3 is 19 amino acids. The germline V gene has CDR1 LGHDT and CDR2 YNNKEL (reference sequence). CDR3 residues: CASSPKRIGRGRFTGELFF. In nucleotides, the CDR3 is TGTGCCAGCAGCCCAAAGAGGATCGGCAGGGGGCGGTTCACCGGGGAGCTGTTTTTT.

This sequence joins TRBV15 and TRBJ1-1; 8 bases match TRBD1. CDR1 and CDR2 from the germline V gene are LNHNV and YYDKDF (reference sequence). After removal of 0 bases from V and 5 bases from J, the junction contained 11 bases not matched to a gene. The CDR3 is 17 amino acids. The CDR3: CATSRDRLTGGNTEAFF. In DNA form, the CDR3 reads TGTGCCACCAGCAGAGATCGACTCACAGGGGGGAATACTGAAGCTTTCTTT.

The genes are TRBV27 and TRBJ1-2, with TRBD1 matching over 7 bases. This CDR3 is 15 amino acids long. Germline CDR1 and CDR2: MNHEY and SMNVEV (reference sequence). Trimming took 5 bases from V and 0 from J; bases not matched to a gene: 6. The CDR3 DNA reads TGTGCCAGCAGTCCTAGGGGGCACGCTAACTATGGCTACACCTTC. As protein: CASSPRGHANYGYTF.

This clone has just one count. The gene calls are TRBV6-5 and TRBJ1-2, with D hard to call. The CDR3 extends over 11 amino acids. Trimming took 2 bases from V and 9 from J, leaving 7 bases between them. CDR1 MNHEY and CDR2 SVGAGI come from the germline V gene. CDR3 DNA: TGTGCCAGCAGTTACCGGCGGCGCTACACCTTC. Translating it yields CASSYRRRYTF.

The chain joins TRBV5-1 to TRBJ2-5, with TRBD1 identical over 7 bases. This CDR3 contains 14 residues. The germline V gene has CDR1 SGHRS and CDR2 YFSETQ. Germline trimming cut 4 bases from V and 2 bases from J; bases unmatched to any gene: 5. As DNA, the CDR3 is TGCGCCAGCAGCCAGGGACAGACACAAGAGACCCAGTACTTC. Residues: CASSQGQTQETQYF. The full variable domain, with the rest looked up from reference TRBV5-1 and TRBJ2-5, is KAGVTQTPRYLIKTRGQQVTLSCSPISGHRSVSWYQQTPGQGLQFLFEYFSETQRNKGNFPGRFSGRQFSNSRSEMNVSTLELGDSALYLCASSQGQTQETQYFGPGTRLLVL.

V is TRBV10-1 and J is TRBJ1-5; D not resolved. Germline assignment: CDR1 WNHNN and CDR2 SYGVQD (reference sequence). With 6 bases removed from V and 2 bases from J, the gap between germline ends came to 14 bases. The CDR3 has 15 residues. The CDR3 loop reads CASRFRLPRNQPQHF. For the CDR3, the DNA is TGCGCCAGCAGGTTCAGACTTCCGCGCAATCAGCCCCAGCATTTT.

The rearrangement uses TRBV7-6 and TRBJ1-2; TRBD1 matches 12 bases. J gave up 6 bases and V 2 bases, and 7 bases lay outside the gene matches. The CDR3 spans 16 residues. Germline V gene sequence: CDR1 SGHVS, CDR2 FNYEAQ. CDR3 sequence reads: CASSLLPGTGGHGYTF. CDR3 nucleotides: TGTGCCAGCAGCTTACTCCCCGGGACAGGGGGCCATGGCTACACCTTC.

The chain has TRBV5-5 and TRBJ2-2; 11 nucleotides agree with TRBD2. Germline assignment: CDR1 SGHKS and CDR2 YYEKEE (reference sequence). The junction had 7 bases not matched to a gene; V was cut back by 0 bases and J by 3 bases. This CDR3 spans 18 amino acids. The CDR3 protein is CASSLGSGRVGYTGELFF. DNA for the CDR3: TGTGCCAGCAGCTTGGGTAGCGGGAGGGTCGGGTACACCGGGGAGCTGTTTTTT.